This T cell receptor beta chain appears in the sequencing data of a study of a mutant IDH1 vaccine in newly diagnosed glioma. For the study at large: Vaccines began 4-6 weeks after radiotherapy alone, or with temozolomide cycles.

In regard to this clone: The antigen remains undetermined.

This table comes from immunoSEQ multiplex PCR, and its TCRdb copy is limited to in-frame clones, with some not included. Of fewer than 75,000 clones in the sample, approximately 84% are singletons; the top ten hold approximately 9.1%. Time point defined: week 11, during vaccination. A single vaccine dose contained 300 ug of mutant IDH1 20-mer peptide, and topical imiquimod was used with it. New WHO grade 3 or 4 astrocytomas that were IDH1-mutant and ATRX-lost had been found in donors. This CDR3 region has 16 residues. Germline V gene data show CDR1 as SGHNT and CDR2 as YYREEE (reference sequence). V shed 4 bases and J shed 2 bases, with 18 bases lying between them.

The sequence was collected from a woman aged 50 to 60 with glioma. The gene calls are TRBV5-4 and TRBJ2-5; no firm D call. Material: PBMCs, obtained from a glioma patient whose treatment included an IDH1 peptide vaccine. CDR3 coding DNA: TGTGCCAGCAGCCCCTCACCGTCCTCCGAGCAAGAGACCCAGTACTTC. As protein: CASSPSPSSEQETQYF.